Shown below are 22 T cell receptor beta chains from a single sample sequenced in a study of OX40 agonist ivuxolimab in advanced cancers. Repertoires were generated with immunoSEQ multiplex PCR, while TCRdb's copy carries only in-frame clones and drops some. The data contain over 65,000 clones, 85% to 90% of them seen just once; the ten biggest clones take up approximately 7.7%. Sample: CD4+ or CD8+ T cells sorted from blood, taken in a trial of the OX40 agonist ivuxolimab. The receptors shown here come from an adult with an advanced solid tumor such as melanoma, head and neck, liver or kidney cancer.

This chain joins TRBV5-5 and TRBJ2-2; a weak D match, TRBD2 (5 bases). This CDR3 contains 13 residues. Looked up from germline, CDR1 is SGHKS and CDR2 is YYEKEE (reference sequence). With 6 bases removed from V and 10 bases from J, the gap between germline ends came to 16 bases. CDR3 amino acids: CASTGGRVKELFF. The CDR3 bases are TGTGCCAGCACCGGAGGTAGGGTCAAGGAGCTGTTTTTT. The whole variable domain, filled in from reference TRBV5-5 and TRBJ2-2, reads DAGVTQSPTHLIKTRGQQVTLRCSPISGHKSVSWYQQVLGQGPQFIFQYYEKEERGRGNFPDRFSARQFPNYSSELNVNALLLGDSALYLCASTGGRVKELFFGEGSRLTVL.

The J gene is TRBJ2-4, the V gene TRBV7-9, with 7 bases lining up with TRBD1. The CDR3 contains 14 residues. V was pared by 5 bases and J by 4 bases, with 5 bases of the junction left unmatched. Germline CDR1 is SEHNR and CDR2 is FQNEAQ (reference sequence). The CDR3 is CASSPGTVKNIQYF. The CDR3 coding sequence is TGTGCCAGCAGCCCCGGGACAGTAAAAAACATTCAGTACTTC. Full variable domain (remainder filled in from reference TRBV7-9 and TRBJ2-4): DTGVSQNPRHKITKRGQNVTFRCDPISEHNRLYWYRQTLGQGPEFLTYFQNEAQLEKSRLLSDRFSAERPKGSFSTLEIQRTEQGDSAMYLCASSPGTVKNIQYFGAGTRLSVL.

The rearrangement joins TRBV19 to TRBJ2-7; 10 bases align to TRBD1. CDR3 size: 14 residues. V gave up 5 bases and J gave up 7 bases; unmatched junction bases: 8. Per germline, CDR1 LNHDA and CDR2 SQIVND (reference sequence). The CDR3 reads CASSPGQGYGEQYF. The CDR3 coding sequence is TGTGCCAGTAGTCCGGGACAGGGGTATGGGGAGCAGTACTTC.

The rearrangement uses TRBV6-4 and TRBJ1-2; TRBD1 matches 9 bases. The CDR3 runs 14 residues. V dropped 5 bases and J dropped 5; count of bases not matched to a gene: 6. The V gene's germline CDR1 is MRHNA and CDR2 SNTAGT. CDR3 sequence: CASSPGQGQYGYTF. The DNA of the CDR3 is TGTGCCAGCAGTCCGGGACAGGGACAGTATGGCTACACCTTC.

The chain joins TRBV10-2 to TRBJ1-6; TRBD1 is a possible D gene (5 bases). CDR3 length equals 15 residues. The germline CDR1 and CDR2 sequences are WSHSY and SAAADI. V shed 5 bases and J shed 7 bases, with 15 bases lying between them. CDR3 DNA sequence: TGCGCCAGCAGTCCTCAGGGACGGTTAAATTCACCCCTCCACTTT. This gives the protein CASSPQGRLNSPLHF.

This chain connects TRBV15 to TRBJ2-2; 14 bases fit TRBD2. The CDR3 runs 18 residues. CDR1 is LNHNV and CDR2 is YYDKDF in the germline V gene (reference sequence). V dropped 1 base and J dropped 6; count of bases not matched to a gene: 7. In DNA, the CDR3 is TGTGCCACCAGCAGAGGACAGACTAGCGGGAGGGAAGCCGGGGAGCTGTTTTTT. Protein: CATSRGQTSGREAGELFF.

V is TRBV19 and J is TRBJ2-5; TRBD2 matches at 8 bases. The germline gives CDR1 LNHDA, CDR2 SQIVND (reference sequence). This CDR3 contains 18 residues. With 2 bases clipped from V and 5 bases from J, the junction kept 16 bases outside the gene matches. DNA of the CDR3: TGTGCCAGTAGTATACCCACACTCTCGACTAGCGCTAGGGAGACCCAGTACTTC. As protein: CASSIPTLSTSARETQYF.

The DNA of the CDR3 is TGTGCCAGCTCACCAGGGACAGTTTACGAGCAGTACTTC. It specifies CASSPGTVYEQYF. This rearrangement joins TRBV18 to TRBJ2-7, with TRBD1 matching 7 bases. The germline CDR1 and CDR2 sequences are KGHSH and LQKENI. V dropped 2 bases and J dropped 4; count of bases not matched to a gene: 2. The CDR3 contains 13 residues. Full variable domain (rest looked up from reference TRBV18 and TRBJ2-7): NAGVMQNPRHLVRRRGQEARLRCSPMKGHSHVYWYRQLPEEGLKFMVYLQKENIIDESGMPKERFSAEFPKEGPSILRIQQVVRGDSAAYFCASSPGTVYEQYFGPGTRLTVT.

Turning to this clone: At one boundary the junction diverges from the germline segment, which might be a read error. The chain couples TRBV5-1 to TRBJ1-1; D possibly corresponds to TRBD1 (6 bases). In germline, CDR1 is SGHRS, CDR2 YFSETQ. The CDR3 has 15 amino acids. The CDR3 is CASSLDRGSYTQAFF. CDR3 DNA: TGCGCCAGCAGCCTGGACAGAGGGTCCTACACTCAAGCTTTCTTT.

The table lists this clone with a count of one. The chain has TRBV7-3 and TRBJ2-3; maybe TRBD1 (5 bases). Trimming stripped 2 bases from V and 3 bases from J, with 12 bases between. The CDR3 runs 15 residues. Looked up from germline, CDR1 is SGHTA and CDR2 is FQGTGA. The DNA for the CDR3 is TGTGCCAGCAGCTTAGGACACCCGGGTACAGATACGCAGTATTTT. Its protein is CASSLGHPGTDTQYF.

The chain has TRBV2 and TRBJ1-1, with 7 bases fitting TRBD1. J lost 11 bases, V lost 8 bases, and 17 bases had no gene match. CDR3 length equals 14 residues. CDR1 SNHLY and CDR2 FYNNEI come from the germline V gene. CDR3 in amino acids: CASALTGAALFAFF. The CDR3 DNA is TGTGCCAGCGCCCTAACAGGGGCCGCCCTGTTTGCTTTCTTT.

J is TRBJ1-1 and V is TRBV5-1, with unresolved D. Germline lookup yields CDR1 SGHRS and CDR2 YFSETQ. Trimming left V 1 base short and J 2 bases short, with 6 bases between. This CDR3 contains 13 residues. For the CDR3, the DNA is TGCGCCAGCAGCTTGCAGACAAACACTGAAGCTTTCTTT. Residues: CASSLQTNTEAFF.

This sequence joins TRBV30 and TRBJ2-2, with D possibly TRBD2 on 6 matching bases. CDR3 size: 14 residues. Germline V gene sequence: CDR1 GTSNPN, CDR2 SVGIG (reference sequence). V lost 3 bases and J lost 3, with 11 bases in between. The CDR3 region is CAWRHGTYTGELFF. DNA for the CDR3: TGTGCCTGGAGGCACGGGACTTACACCGGGGAGCTGTTTTTT.

The V and J genes are TRBV15 and TRBJ1-5; D is unresolved. The V gene's germline CDR1 is LNHNV and CDR2 YYDKDF (reference sequence). Trimming cost V 5 bases and J 3 bases, with 14 bases left between them. The CDR3 spans 15 residues. CDR3 sequence (DNA): TGTGCCACCAGCGCCACGGGAATCTCCAATCAGCCCCAGCATTTT. It yields the protein CATSATGISNQPQHF.

This clone was found once. This chain links TRBV30 with TRBJ2-5; the D gene is possibly TRBD1 (6 bases). The CDR3 contains 14 residues. V lost 1 base, J lost 5 bases, and 14 bases lay in between. The germline V gene encodes CDR1 GTSNPN and CDR2 SVGIG (reference sequence). The CDR3 is CAWSDLSGGETQYF. DNA for the CDR3: TGTGCCTGGAGTGACTTAAGTGGGGGCGAGACCCAGTACTTC.

The V call is TRBV6-5, the J call TRBJ2-7; D is uncertain. The CDR3 runs 13 residues. CDR1 and CDR2 from the germline V gene are MNHEY and SVGAGI. The V gene lost 5 bases and the J gene lost 2 bases, with 10 bases spanning the gap. The CDR3 loop is CASSESGTYEQYF. The CDR3 nucleotides are TGTGCCAGCAGTGAGTCAGGAACCTACGAGCAGTACTTC.

This chain joins TRBV28 and TRBJ1-1, with 7 bases aligning to TRBD1. V shed 7 bases and J 5 bases; nucleotides not matched to a gene: 10. CDR3 length: 14 residues. The germline V gene encodes CDR1 MDHEN and CDR2 SYDVKM. CDR3 bases: TGTGCCAGCAATTACTACAGGGGACGGACTGAAGCTTTCTTT. It yields the protein CASNYYRGRTEAFF.

Only a few counts were recorded for this clone. The rearrangement links TRBV19 to TRBJ2-1, with unresolved D. Germline V gene sequence: CDR1 LNHDA, CDR2 SQIVND (reference sequence). The CDR3 spans 15 residues. V lost 0 bases and J lost 0, with 6 bases in between. This CDR3 is CASSIEGLSYNEQFF. The DNA for the CDR3 is TGTGCCAGTAGTATAGAGGGTCTCTCCTACAATGAGCAGTTCTTC. The full variable domain, in which reference TRBV19 and TRBJ2-1 provide the parts outside the CDR3, is DGGITQSPKYLFRKEGQNVTLSCEQNLNHDAMYWYRQDPGQGLRLIYYSQIVNDFQKGDIAEGYSVSREKKESFPLTVTSAQKNPTAFYLCASSIEGLSYNEQFFGPGTRLTVL.

The rearrangement joins TRBV2 to TRBJ2-3; no firm D call. The length of the CDR3 is 13 residues. CDR1 is SNHLY and CDR2 is FYNNEI in the germline V gene. Deletions cut 4 bases from V and 1 base from J, with 6 bases between. CDR3 bases: TGTGCCAGCAGTGCTTACGGCACAGATACGCAGTATTTT. Its translation: CASSAYGTDTQYF. The complete variable domain, with remaining parts taken from reference TRBV2 and TRBJ2-3, reads EPEVTQTPSHQVTQMGQEVILRCVPISNHLYFYWYRQILGQKVEFLVSFYNNEISEKSEIFDDQFSVERPDGSNFTLKIRSTKLEDSAMYFCASSAYGTDTQYFGPGTRLTVL.

The chain is built from TRBV6-6 and TRBJ2-1; tentative D call: TRBD1 (6 bases). The CDR3 is 14 residues long. Germline-derived CDR1 and CDR2 are MNHNY and SVGAGI (reference sequence). V lost 6 bases to trimming and J lost 0 bases, with 9 bases between them. For the CDR3, the DNA is TGTGCCAGCAGCACAGGGAGCTCCTACAATGAGCAGTTCTTC. Protein: CASSTGSSYNEQFF.

The genes are TRBV6-1 and TRBJ1-1; D might be TRBD1 (6 bases). The CDR3 extends over 14 amino acids. The germline gives CDR1 MNHNS, CDR2 SASEGT. The CDR3 DNA reads TGTGCAGATGTGGAGACAGGAAGGAACACTGAAGCTTTCTTT. It codes for CADVETGRNTEAFF.

The DNA of the CDR3 is TGCGCCAGCACGCCCACCGGTCGCTCTGGAAACACCATATATTTT. The encoded protein is CASTPTGRSGNTIYF. This chain connects TRBV5-1 to TRBJ1-3; D unresolved. The germline V gene has CDR1 SGHRS and CDR2 YFSETQ. The V end was cut by 6 bases, the J end by 0 bases, with 13 bases between. This CDR3 region has 15 residues.